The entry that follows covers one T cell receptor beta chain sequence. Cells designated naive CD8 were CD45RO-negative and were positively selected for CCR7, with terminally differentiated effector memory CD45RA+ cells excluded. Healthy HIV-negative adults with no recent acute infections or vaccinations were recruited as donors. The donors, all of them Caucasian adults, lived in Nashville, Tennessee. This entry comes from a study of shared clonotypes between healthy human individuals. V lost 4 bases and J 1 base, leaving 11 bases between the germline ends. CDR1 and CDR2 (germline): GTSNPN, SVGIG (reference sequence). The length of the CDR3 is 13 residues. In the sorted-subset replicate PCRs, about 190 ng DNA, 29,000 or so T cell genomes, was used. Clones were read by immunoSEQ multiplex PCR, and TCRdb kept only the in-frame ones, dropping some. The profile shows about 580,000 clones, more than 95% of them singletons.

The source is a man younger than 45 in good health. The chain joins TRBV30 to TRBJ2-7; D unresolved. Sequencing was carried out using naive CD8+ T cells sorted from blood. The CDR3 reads CAWNVGHSYEQYF. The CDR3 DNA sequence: TGTGCCTGGAACGTAGGGCATTCCTACGAGCAGTACTTC.